A selection of T cell receptor beta chains follows, all from one sample in a study of T cell repertoires in cytomegalovirus infection. TCRdb used MiXCR to reprocess the reads, holding one entry per CDR3 protein. The profile shows under 600,000 distinct CDR3 sequences, 15% to 20% of them singletons. The sequenced material came from CD8+ T cells from PBMCs. These receptor sequences come from a human donor in good health (CMV status not recorded). Some clones in this sample may be carry-over from other donors' samples. CDR3s include the opening cysteine and the closing phenylalanine or tryptophan. A D gene is named only where the DNA matches it firmly. Only some rows state a clone size, as once, few, many or a class for expanded clones.

V	length	size	D	J	DNA	CDR3
TRBV10-3	15	many	-	TRBJ2-6	TGTGCCATCATCTCGGCCCCCTCTGGGGCCAACGTCCTGACTTTC	CAIISAPSGANVLTF
TRBV29-1	14	many	-	TRBJ2-7	TGCAGCGTGGGCTCAGGAGATTCCTCCTACGAGCAGTACTTC	CSVGSGDSSYEQYF
TRBV25-1	14	-	TRBD1	TRBJ1-2	TGTGCCAGCAGGACAGGGGAGGGAAACTATGGCTACACCTTC	CASRTGEGNYGYTF
TRBV5-6	17	few	TRBD1	TRBJ2-2	TGTGCCAGCAGCTGGTATTCGGGACAGGGGGCGACCGGGGAGCTGTTTTTT	CASSWYSGQGATGELFF
TRBV15	20	-	-	TRBJ2-7	TGTGCCACCAGCCGTACTTCCGGGCCTCTAAAGGGACCAAGCTCCTACGAGCAGTACTTC	CATSRTSGPLKGPSSYEQYF
TRBV18	15	-	TRBD1	TRBJ1-1	TGTGCCAGCTCTCCAGGGGGGGGAACGAACACTGAGGCTTTCTTT	CASSPGGGTNTEAFF
TRBV27	13	many	-	TRBJ2-7	TGTGCCAGCAGTTCGGGGCTAGGTCACGAGCAGTACTTC	CASSSGLGHEQYF
TRBV27	14	-	-	TRBJ1-2	TGTGCCAGCAGCCTAGGCAGATGGTACTATGGCTACACCTTC	CASSLGRWYYGYTF
TRBV14	17	once	TRBD2	TRBJ2-1	TGTGCCAGCAGCCAAGGGACTAGCGGGTACCGTGTAGATGAGCAGTTCTTC	CASSQGTSGYRVDEQFF
TRBV6-6	14	-	-	TRBJ2-7	TGTGCCAGCAGTTACTCGAATGAGGGGCGGGAGCAGTACTTC	CASSYSNEGREQYF
TRBV11-2	14	many	-	TRBJ2-5	TGTGCCAGCAGCCCAGGGCCAGGCGGAAGAGACCAGTACTTC	CASSPGPGGRDQYF
TRBV7-8	19	few	-	TRBJ2-6	TGTGCCAGCAGCTTAAGGGGGCAGGGGGGACGCTCTGGGGCCAACGTCCTGACTTTC	CASSLRGQGGRSGANVLTF
TRBV20-1	16	-	-	TRBJ2-3	TGCAGTGCTAGAGTAGAGACTATCATCAGCACAGATACGCAGTATTTT	CSARVETIISTDTQYF
TRBV12-3/TRBV12-4	12	many	-	TRBJ2-4	TGTGCCAGCAGTTTATCCCTAAGCATTCAGTACTTC	CASSLSLSIQYF
TRBV20-1	16	-	-	TRBJ2-1	TGCAGTGTTAGAGGCAGGGGAGGGGTCACCGAAGAGACCCAGTTCTTC	CSVRGRGGVTEETQFF
TRBV15	14	-	TRBD2	TRBJ2-7	TGTGCCACCAGCAGATTAGCGGGAGGGCCCGAGCAGTACTTC	CATSRLAGGPEQYF
TRBV7-8	24	many	-	TRBJ2-7	TGTGCCAGCAGCTTACGGGGACAGGGGACTCCGGGGAACCCTAGCGGGAGGTACACCTACGAGCAGTACTTC	CASSLRGQGTPGNPSGRYTYEQYF
TRBV27	13	-	-	TRBJ2-3	TGTGCCAGCAGTACGCAGTCTTCAGATACGCAGTATTTT	CASSTQSSDTQYF
TRBV27	14	few	-	TRBJ2-6	TGTGCCAGCAGTTCGTCCGCCGGGGCCAACGTCCTGACTTTC	CASSSSAGANVLTF
TRBV11-2	15	many	TRBD2	TRBJ2-1	TGTGCCAGCAGCCAACGGACTAGCGGCTACAATGAGCAGTTCTTC	CASSQRTSGYNEQFF
TRBV5-1	15	-	TRBD2	TRBJ2-4	TGCGCCAGCGGATCAACTAGCGGGGCGAAAAACATTCAGTACTTC	CASGSTSGAKNIQYF
TRBV12-3/TRBV12-4	17	many	-	TRBJ2-6	TGTGCCAGCAGTTCGCCTAGGACTATCTCTGGGGCCAACGTCCTGACTTTC	CASSSPRTISGANVLTF
TRBV30	15	many	TRBD2	TRBJ2-5	TGTGCCTGGACTTCTAGCGGGAGGATCAGAGAGACCCAGTACTTC	CAWTSSGRIRETQYF
TRBV10-3	15	many	-	TRBJ2-4	TGTGCCATCAGATCTGACAGTTTAGCCAAAAACATTCAGTACTTC	CAIRSDSLAKNIQYF
TRBV24-1	16	-	-	TRBJ2-1	TGTGCCACCAGTGGCCCCACTAGCAGCTCCTACAATGAGCAGTTCTTC	CATSGPTSSSYNEQFF
TRBV6-5	17	-	-	TRBJ1-5	TGTGCCAGCAGTTCACTGCCGAGAGGGGACGGCAATCAGCCCCAGCATTTT	CASSSLPRGDGNQPQHF
TRBV20-1	14	-	-	TRBJ1-2	TGCAGTGCTAGAGATGGAGGGTCTGGGGGTGGCTACACCTTC	CSARDGGSGGGYTF
TRBV13	16	-	-	TRBJ1-2	TGTGCCAGCAGCTTAGCCCTTGAGGGCCAACTCTATGGCTACACCTTC	CASSLALEGQLYGYTF
TRBV14	14	-	-	TRBJ1-4	TGTGCAAGCAGCCAAGGGGGGGAAAAAGAAAAACTGTTTTTT	CASSQGGEKEKLFF
TRBV5-1	16	many	-	TRBJ2-1	TGCGCCAGCAGCTCAGGGCGGGTTGTCTCCTACAATGAGCAGTTCTTC	CASSSGRVVSYNEQFF
TRBV9	15	-	-	TRBJ2-3	TGTGCCAGCAGCCCTACCGGGGCCGGCACAGATACGCAGTATTTT	CASSPTGAGTDTQYF
TRBV24-1	14	-	-	TRBJ1-2	TGTGCCACCAGTGATACCGGGAGGGGCTATGGCTACACCTTC	CATSDTGRGYGYTF
TRBV28	18	few	TRBD1	TRBJ1-6	TGTGCCAGCAGTCTCGTACGGGGACAGGGAGGTTATAATTCACCCCTCCACTTT	CASSLVRGQGGYNSPLHF